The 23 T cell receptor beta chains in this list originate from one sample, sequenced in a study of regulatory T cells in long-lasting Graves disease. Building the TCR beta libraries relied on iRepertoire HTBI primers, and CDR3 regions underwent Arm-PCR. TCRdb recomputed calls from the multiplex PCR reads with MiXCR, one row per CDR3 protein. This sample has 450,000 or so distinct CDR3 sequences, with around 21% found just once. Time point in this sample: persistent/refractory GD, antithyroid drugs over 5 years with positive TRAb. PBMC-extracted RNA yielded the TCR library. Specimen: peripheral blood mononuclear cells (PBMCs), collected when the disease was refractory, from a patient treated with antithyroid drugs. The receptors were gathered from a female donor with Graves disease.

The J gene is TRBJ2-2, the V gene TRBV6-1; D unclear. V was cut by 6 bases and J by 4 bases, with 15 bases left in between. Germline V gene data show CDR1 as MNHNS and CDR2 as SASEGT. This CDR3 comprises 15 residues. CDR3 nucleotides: TGTGCCAGCAGGTTTAAATCTGGTAGCACCGGGGAGCTGTTTTTT. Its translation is CASRFKSGSTGELFF.

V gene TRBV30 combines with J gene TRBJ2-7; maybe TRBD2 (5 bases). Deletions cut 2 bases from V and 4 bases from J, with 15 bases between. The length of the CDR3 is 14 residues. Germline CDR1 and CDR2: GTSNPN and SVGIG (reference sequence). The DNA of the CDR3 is TGTGCCTGGAGTTCGGGCGAGGGATTTTACGAGCAGTACTTC. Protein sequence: CAWSSGEGFYEQYF.

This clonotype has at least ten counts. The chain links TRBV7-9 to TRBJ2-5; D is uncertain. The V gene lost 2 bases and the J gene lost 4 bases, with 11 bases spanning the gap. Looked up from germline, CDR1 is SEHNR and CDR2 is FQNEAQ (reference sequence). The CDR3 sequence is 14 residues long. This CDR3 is CASSLLFKAETQYF. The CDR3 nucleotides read TGTGCCAGCAGCTTACTCTTTAAAGCAGAGACCCAGTACTTC.

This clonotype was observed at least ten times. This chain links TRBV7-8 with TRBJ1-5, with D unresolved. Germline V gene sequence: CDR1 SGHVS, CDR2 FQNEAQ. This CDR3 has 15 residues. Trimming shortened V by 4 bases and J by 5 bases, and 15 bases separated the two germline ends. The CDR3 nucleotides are TGTGCCAGCAGCTCCTATCAGGTGTCCCATCAGCCCCAGCATTTT. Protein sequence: CASSSYQVSHQPQHF.

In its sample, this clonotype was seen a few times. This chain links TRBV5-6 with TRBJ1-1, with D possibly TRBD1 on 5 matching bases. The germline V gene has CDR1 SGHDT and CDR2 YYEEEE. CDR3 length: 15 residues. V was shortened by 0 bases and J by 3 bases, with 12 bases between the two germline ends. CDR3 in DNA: TGTGCCAGCAGCTTGGGGGGCCCCCGAGACACTGAAGCTTTCTTT. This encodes CASSLGGPRDTEAFF.

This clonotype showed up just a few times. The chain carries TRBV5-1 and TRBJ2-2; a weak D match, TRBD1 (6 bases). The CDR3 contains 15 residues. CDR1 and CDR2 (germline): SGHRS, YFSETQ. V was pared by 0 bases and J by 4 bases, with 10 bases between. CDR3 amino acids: CASSLEPGVTGELFF. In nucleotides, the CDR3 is TGCGCCAGCAGCTTGGAACCAGGGGTCACCGGGGAGCTGTTTTTT.

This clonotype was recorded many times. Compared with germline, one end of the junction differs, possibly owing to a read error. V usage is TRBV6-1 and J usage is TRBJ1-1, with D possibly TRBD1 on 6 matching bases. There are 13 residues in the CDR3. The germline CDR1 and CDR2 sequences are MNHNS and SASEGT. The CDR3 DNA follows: TGTGCCAGCAGTATACAGGGTAACAGTGAAGCTTTCTTT. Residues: CASSIQGNSEAFF.

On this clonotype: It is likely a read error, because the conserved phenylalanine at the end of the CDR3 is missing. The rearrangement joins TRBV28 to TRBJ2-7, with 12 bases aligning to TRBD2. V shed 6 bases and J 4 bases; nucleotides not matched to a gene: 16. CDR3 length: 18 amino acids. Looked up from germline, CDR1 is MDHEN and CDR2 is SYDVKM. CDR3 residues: CASSLLAGGLRTQYEQYL. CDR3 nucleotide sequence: TGTGCCAGCAGCCTACTAGCGGGAGGCCTCAGAACCCAATACGAGCAGTACTTA.

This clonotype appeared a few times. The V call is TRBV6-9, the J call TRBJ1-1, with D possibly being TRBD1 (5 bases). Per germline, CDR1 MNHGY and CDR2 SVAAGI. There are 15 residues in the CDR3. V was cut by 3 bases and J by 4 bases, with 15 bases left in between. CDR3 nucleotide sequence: TGTGCCAGCAGTTACAATGGGGCGGTTGGCACTGAAGCTTTCTTT. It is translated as CASSYNGAVGTEAFF.

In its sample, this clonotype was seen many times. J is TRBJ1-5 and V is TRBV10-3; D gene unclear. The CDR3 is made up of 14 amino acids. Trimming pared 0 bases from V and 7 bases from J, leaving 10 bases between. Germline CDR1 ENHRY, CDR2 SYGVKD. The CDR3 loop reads CAISESESGQPQHF. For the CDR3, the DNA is TGTGCCATCAGTGAGTCGGAATCGGGACAGCCCCAGCATTTT.

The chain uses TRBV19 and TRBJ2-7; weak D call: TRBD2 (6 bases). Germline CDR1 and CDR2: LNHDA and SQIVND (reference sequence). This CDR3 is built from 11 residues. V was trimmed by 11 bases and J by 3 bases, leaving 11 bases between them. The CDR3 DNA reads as TGTGCCGCGGGGTCCCTCTACGAGCAGTACTTC. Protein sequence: CAAGSLYEQYF.

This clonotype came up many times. The CDR3 protein is CASSDAFRGTSVNIQYF. CDR3 coding DNA: TGTGCCAGCAGTGATGCCTTCCGTGGAACAAGCGTTAACATTCAGTACTTC. V is TRBV2 and J is TRBJ2-4, with D uncertain. Germline loops: CDR1 SNHLY, CDR2 FYNNEI. The CDR3 consists of 17 residues. The ends were cut back, 3 bases at V and 7 bases at J, with 22 bases in the middle.

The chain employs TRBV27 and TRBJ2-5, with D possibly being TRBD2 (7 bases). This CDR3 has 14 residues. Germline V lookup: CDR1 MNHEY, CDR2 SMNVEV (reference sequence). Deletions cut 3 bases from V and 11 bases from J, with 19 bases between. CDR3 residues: CASSFGGATYGQYF. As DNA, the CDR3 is TGTGCCAGCAGTTTTGGGGGGGCTACCTACGGGCAGTACTTC.

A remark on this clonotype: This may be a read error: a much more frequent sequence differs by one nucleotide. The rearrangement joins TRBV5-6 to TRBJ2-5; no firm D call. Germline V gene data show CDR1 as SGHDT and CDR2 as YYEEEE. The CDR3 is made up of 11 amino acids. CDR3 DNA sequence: TGTACCAGCAGCTTTGCGGAGACCCAGTACTTC. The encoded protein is CTSSFAETQYF.

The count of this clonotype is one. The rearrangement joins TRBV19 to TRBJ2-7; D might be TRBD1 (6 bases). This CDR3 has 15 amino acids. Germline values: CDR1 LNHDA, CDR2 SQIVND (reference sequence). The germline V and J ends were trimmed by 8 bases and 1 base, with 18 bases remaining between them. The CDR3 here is CASSNFWGRSYEQYF. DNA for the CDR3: TGTGCCAGTTCAAACTTCTGGGGGCGTTCCTACGAGCAGTACTTC.

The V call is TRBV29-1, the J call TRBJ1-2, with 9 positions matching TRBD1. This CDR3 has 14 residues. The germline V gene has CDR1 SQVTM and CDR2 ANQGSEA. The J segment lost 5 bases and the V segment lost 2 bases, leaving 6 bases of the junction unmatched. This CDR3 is CSVETGGLGYGYTF. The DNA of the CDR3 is TGCAGCGTTGAAACAGGGGGCTTGGGGTATGGCTACACCTTC.

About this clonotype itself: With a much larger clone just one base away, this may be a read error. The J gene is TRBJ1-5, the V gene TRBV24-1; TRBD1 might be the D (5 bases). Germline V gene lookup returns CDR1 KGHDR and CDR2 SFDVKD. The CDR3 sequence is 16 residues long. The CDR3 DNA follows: TGTGCCACCAGTGATTCCACAGGACATAGCTATCAGCCCCAGCATTTT. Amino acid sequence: CATSDSTGHSYQPQHF.

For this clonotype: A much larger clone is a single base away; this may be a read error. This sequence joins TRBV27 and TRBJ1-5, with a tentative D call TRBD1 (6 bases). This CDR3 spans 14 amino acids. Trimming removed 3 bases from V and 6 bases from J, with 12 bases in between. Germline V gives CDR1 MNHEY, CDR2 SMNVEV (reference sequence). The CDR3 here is CASSFYRESQPQHF. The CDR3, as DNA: TGTGCCAGCAGTTTTTACAGGGAGTCTCAGCCCCAGCATTTT.

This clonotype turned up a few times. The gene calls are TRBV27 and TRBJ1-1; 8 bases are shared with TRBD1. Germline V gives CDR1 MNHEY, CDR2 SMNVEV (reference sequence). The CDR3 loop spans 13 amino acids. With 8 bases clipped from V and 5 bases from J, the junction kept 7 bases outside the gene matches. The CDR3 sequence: CASRGQGLTEAFF. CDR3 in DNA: TGTGCCAGCCGAGGACAGGGCTTGACTGAAGCTTTCTTT.

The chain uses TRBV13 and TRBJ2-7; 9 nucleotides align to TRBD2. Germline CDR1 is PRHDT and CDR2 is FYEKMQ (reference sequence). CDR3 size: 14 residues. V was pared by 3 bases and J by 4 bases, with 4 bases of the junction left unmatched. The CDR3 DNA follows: TGTGCCAGCAGCTTTAGGAGCGGGAGGTACGAGCAGTACTTC. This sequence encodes CASSFRSGRYEQYF.

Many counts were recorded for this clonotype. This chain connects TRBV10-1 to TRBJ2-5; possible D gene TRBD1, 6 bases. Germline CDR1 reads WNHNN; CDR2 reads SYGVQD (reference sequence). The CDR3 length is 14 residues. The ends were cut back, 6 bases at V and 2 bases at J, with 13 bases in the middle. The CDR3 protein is CASSRGQQQETQYF. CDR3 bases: TGCGCCAGCAGCCGAGGACAGCAACAAGAGACCCAGTACTTC.

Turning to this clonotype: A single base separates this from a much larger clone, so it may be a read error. The CDR3 DNA reads as TGTGCCAGCAGCCCCGCCGGAGAGACCCAGTACTTC. Protein product: CASSPAGETQYF. The rearrangement links TRBV6-1 to TRBJ2-5; no reliable D call. The V gene lost 6 bases and the J gene lost 4 bases, with 9 bases spanning the gap. The CDR3 contains 12 residues. Germline V lookup: CDR1 MNHNS, CDR2 SASEGT.

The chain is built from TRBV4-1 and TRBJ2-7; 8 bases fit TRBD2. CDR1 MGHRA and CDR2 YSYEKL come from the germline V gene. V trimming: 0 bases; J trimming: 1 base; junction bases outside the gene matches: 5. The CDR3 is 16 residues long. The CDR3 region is CASSQEPSGLSYEQYF. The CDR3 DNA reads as TGCGCCAGCAGCCAAGAACCTAGCGGGCTTTCCTACGAGCAGTACTTC.